This T cell receptor (beta chain) was obtained from a study of T cells in Graves' hyperthyroidism and ophthalmopathy. Study findings and constraints: Prediction of ophthalmopathy progression came a median roughly 6.6 months pre-onset. The blood repertoire included most of the expanded thyroid clonotypes above 0.001.

The V gene's germline CDR1 is MNHEY and CDR2 SMNVEV (reference sequence). This CDR3 contains 14 residues. V was trimmed by 0 bases and J by 3 bases, leaving 9 bases between them. This clonotype was recorded at least ten times. Its antigen remains unknown. TCR beta CDR3 regions were amplified from RNA. A set of HTBI primers served as the primers for a first-round RT-PCR of the TCR CDR3. TCRdb used MiXCR to reprocess the multiplex PCR reads, holding one entry per CDR3 protein. This sample yields some 500,000 distinct CDR3 sequences, of which around 15% are seen a single time; 25% to 35% belongs to the top ten. Each person with ophthalmopathy scored at least 3 on the Clinical Activity Score, reached NOSPECS grade 4 or higher, and had been ill under 3 months. From roughly 9.2 ml of fresh peripheral blood, PBMCs were isolated.

The V and J genes are TRBV27 and TRBJ2-7; D gene ambiguous. The sequencing sample was made of blood. The sequence was collected from a woman under 40 with Graves' ophthalmopathy. CDR3 DNA sequence: TGTGCCAGCAGTTTATCCGACGGAGACTACGAGCAGTACTTC. It yields the protein CASSLSDGDYEQYF.